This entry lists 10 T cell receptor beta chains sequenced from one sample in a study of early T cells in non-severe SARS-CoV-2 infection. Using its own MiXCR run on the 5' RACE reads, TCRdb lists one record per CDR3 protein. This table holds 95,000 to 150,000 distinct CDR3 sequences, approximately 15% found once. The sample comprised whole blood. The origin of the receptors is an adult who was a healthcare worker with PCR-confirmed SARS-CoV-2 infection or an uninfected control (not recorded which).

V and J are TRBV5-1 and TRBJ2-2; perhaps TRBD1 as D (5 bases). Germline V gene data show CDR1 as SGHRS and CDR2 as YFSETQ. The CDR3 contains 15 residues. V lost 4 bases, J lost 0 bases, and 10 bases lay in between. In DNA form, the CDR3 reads TGCGCCAGCAGCCTCGACAGAACGAACACCGGGGAGCTGTTTTTT. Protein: CASSLDRTNTGELFF.

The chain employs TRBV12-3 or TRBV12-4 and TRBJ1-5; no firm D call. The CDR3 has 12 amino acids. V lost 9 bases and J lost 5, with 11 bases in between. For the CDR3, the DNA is TGTGCCAGTTCACGGAGGGATCAGCCCCAGCATTTT. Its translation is CASSRRDQPQHF.

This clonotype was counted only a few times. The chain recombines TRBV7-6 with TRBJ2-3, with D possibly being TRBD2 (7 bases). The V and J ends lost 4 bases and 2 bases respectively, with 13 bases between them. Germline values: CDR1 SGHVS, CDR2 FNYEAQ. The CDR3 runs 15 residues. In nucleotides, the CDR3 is TGTGCCAGCAGCTCCCCCCGGGGGGCCACAGATACGCAGTATTTT. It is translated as CASSSPRGATDTQYF. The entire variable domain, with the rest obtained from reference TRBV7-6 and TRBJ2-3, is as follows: GAGVSQSPRYKVTKRGQDVALRCDPISGHVSLYWYRQALGQGPEFLTYFNYEAQQDKSGLPNDRFSAERPEGSISTLTIQRTEQRDSAMYRCASSSPRGATDTQYFGPGTRLTVL.

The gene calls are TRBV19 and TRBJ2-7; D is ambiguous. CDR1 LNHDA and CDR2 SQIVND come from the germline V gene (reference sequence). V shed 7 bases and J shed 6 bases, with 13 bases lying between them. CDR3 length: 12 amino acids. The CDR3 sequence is CASTSGPAEQYF. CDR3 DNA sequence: TGTGCCAGTACCTCGGGCCCAGCCGAGCAGTACTTC.

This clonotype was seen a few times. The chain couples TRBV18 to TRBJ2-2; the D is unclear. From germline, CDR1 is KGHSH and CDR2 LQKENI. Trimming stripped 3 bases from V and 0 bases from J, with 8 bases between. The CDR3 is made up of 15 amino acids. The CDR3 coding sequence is TGTGCCAGCTCACCCGGACCACCGAACACCGGGGAGCTGTTTTTT. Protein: CASSPGPPNTGELFF.

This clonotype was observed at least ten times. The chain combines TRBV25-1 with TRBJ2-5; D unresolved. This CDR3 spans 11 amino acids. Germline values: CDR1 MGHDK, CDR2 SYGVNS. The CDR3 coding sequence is TGTCTCTCAAATTCTCAGAAGACCCAGTACTTC. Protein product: CLSNSQKTQYF.

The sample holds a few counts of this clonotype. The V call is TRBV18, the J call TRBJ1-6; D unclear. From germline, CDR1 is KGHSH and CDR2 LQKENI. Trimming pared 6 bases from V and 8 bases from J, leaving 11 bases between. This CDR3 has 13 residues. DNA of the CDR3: TGTGCCAGCTCTCCGGTTGAGGATTCACCCCTCCACTTT. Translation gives CASSPVEDSPLHF.

CDR3 amino acids: CASRIQGGNTEAFF. DNA of the CDR3: TGTGCCAGCAGGATTCAGGGGGGTAACACTGAAGCTTTCTTT. The genes are TRBV6-6 and TRBJ1-1, with TRBD1 matching 7 bases. V was pared by 6 bases and J by 2 bases, with 6 bases of the junction left unmatched. The CDR3 has 14 residues. The germline V gene encodes CDR1 MNHNY and CDR2 SVGAGI (reference sequence).

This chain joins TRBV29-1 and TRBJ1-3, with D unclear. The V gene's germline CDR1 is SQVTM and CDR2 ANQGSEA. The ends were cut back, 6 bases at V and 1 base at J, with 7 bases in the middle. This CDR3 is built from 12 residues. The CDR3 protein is CSVRTSGNTIYF. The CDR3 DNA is TGCAGCGTCCGGACGTCTGGAAACACCATATATTTT.

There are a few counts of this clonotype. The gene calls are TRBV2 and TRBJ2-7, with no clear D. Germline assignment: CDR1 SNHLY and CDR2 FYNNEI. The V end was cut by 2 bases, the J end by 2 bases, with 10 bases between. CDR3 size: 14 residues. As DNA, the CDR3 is TGTGCCAGCAGTGAATCCCCGAATACCTACGAGCAGTACTTC. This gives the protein CASSESPNTYEQYF.